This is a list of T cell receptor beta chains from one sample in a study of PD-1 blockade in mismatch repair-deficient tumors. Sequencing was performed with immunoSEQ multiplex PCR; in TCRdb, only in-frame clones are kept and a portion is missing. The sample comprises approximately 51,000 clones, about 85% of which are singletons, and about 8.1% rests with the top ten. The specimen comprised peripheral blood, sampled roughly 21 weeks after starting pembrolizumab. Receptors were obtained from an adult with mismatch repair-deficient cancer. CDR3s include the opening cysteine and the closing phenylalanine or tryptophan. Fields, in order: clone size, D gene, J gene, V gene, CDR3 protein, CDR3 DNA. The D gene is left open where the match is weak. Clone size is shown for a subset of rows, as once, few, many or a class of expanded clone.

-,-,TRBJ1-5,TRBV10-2,CASSESGAGNQPQHF,TGCGCCAGCAGTGAGTCCGGGGCGGGCAATCAGCCCCAGCATTTT
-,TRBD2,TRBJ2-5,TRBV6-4,CARLRVPSGRAGETQYF,TGTGCCAGATTAAGGGTGCCTAGCGGGAGGGCCGGAGAGACCCAGTACTTC
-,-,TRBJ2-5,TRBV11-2,CASSPSRGAEVGETQYF,TGTGCCAGCAGCCCATCACGGGGGGCGGAGGTAGGAGAGACCCAGTACTTC
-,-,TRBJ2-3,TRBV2,CASQNGSNTDTQYF,TGTGCCAGCCAAAACGGATCCAACACAGATACGCAGTATTTT
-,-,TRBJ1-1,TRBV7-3,CASSLAGMTEAFF,TGTGCCAGCAGCTTGGCAGGGATGACTGAAGCTTTCTTT
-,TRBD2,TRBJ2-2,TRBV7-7,CASSSSLGGAATGELFF,TGTGCTAGCAGCTCCTCTTTGGGAGGGGCGGCCACCGGGGAGCTGTTTTTT
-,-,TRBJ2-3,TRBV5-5,CASSLWEGARDTQYF,TGTGCCAGCAGCTTATGGGAGGGGGCAAGAGATACGCAGTATTTT
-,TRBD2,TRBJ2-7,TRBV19,CAASAGTSGTYEQYF,TGTGCCGCAAGTGCCGGGACTAGCGGGACATACGAGCAGTACTTC
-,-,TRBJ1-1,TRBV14,CASSQQANTEAFF,TGTGCCAGCAGCCAACAGGCGAACACTGAAGCTTTCTTT
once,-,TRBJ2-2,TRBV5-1,CASSWTANTGELFF,TGCGCCAGCAGCTGGACAGCGAACACCGGGGAGCTGTTTTTT
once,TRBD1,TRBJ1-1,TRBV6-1,CASSELRGTVAFF,TGTGCCAGCAGTGAATTACGCGGGACAGTCGCTTTCTTT
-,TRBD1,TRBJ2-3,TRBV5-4,CASSVGDSHTDTQYF,TGTGCCAGCAGCGTCGGGGACAGCCACACAGATACGCAGTATTTT
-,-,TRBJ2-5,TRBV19,CASSISVYQETQYF,TGTGCCAGTAGTATATCGGTCTACCAAGAGACCCAGTACTTC
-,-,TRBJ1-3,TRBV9,CASTPTSGSGNTIYF,TGTGCCAGCACCCCGACTTCGGGCTCTGGAAACACCATATATTTT
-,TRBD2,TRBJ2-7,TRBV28,CASSRLAGAYEQYF,TGTGCCAGCAGTAGACTAGCGGGGGCCTACGAGCAGTACTTC
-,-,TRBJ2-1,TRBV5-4,CASSPDSYNEQFF,TGTGCCAGCAGCCCGGACAGTTACAATGAGCAGTTCTTC
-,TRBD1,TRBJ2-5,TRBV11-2,CASSLDPGQGQVLETQYF,TGTGCCAGCAGCCTCGATCCGGGACAGGGCCAAGTGTTAGAGACCCAGTACTTC
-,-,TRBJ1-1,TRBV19,CASSPDLFSTEAFF,TGTGCCAGTAGCCCGGATTTGTTTTCCACTGAAGCTTTCTTT
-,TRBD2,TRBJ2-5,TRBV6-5,CASTLAGTETQYF,TGTGCCAGCACCCTAGCGGGAACGGAGACCCAGTACTTC
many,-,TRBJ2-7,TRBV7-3,CASSLVSGAGEQYF,TGTGCCAGCAGCTTAGTTTCTGGGGCGGGCGAGCAGTACTTC
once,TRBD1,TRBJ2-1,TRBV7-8,CASSFTQGYNEQFF,TGTGCCAGCAGCTTCACACAGGGGTACAATGAGCAGTTCTTC
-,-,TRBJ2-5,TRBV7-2,CASSLRGGTDQETQYF,TGTGCCAGCAGCTTAAGGGGGGGGACAGACCAAGAGACCCAGTACTTC
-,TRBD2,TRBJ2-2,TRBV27,CASSRKAGGGTGELFF,TGTGCCAGCAGTCGTAAAGCGGGAGGGGGAACCGGGGAGCTGTTTTTT
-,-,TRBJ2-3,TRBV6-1,CASSRAAGDPDTQYF,TGTGCCAGCAGTCGGGCCGCTGGTGACCCAGATACGCAGTATTTT
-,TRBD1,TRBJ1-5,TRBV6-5,CASSYSRQGGSQPQHF,TGTGCCAGCAGTTACTCGAGACAGGGAGGGAGTCAGCCCCAGCATTTT
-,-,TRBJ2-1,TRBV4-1,CASSYRDGYNEQFF,TGCGCCAGCAGCTACCGGGACGGCTACAATGAGCAGTTCTTC
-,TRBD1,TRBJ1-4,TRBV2,CASAPGTGREKLFF,TGTGCCAGCGCACCCGGGACAGGGCGTGAAAAACTGTTTTTT
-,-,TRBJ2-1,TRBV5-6,CASSRVDSPGNEQFF,TGTGCCAGCAGCCGCGTGGACAGCCCGGGGAATGAGCAGTTCTTC
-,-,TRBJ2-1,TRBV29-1,CSHVSVSYNEQFF,TGCAGCCACGTCAGTGTCTCCTACAATGAGCAGTTCTTC
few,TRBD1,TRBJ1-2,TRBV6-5,CASSYSRTGGLVGYTF,TGTGCCAGCAGTTACTCCAGGACAGGGGGCCTGGTTGGCTACACCTTC
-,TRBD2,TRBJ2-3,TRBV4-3,CASSQDRLAGLTDTQYF,TGCGCCAGCAGCCAAGATCGTCTAGCGGGCCTCACAGATACGCAGTATTTT
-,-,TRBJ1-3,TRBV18,CASSQGSSGNTIYF,TGTGCCAGCTCCCAGGGGAGCTCTGGAAACACCATATATTTT
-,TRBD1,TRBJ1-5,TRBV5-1,CASSLVTGTQPQHF,TGCGCCAGCAGCTTGGTGACAGGGACTCAGCCCCAGCATTTT
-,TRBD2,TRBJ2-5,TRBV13,CASSRMAGVAETQYF,TGTGCCAGCAGCCGTATGGCGGGAGTCGCAGAGACCCAGTACTTC
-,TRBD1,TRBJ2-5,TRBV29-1,CSAKGALKETQYF,TGCAGCGCAAAGGGGGCTCTGAAAGAGACCCAGTACTTC
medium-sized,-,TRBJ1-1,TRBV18,CASSPPWAFSRMNTEAFF,TGTGCCAGCTCACCCCCCTGGGCTTTCTCTCGAATGAACACTGAAGCTTTCTTT
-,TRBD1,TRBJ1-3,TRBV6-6,CATRDRVNSGNTIYF,TGTGCCACCAGGGACAGGGTGAATTCTGGAAACACCATATATTTT
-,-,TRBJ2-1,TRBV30,CAWSASTSSYNEQFF,TGTGCCTGGAGTGCATCGACGAGCTCCTACAATGAGCAGTTCTTC
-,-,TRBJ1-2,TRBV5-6,CASSLRAGRSGYGYTF,TGTGCCAGCAGCTTGAGGGCAGGGCGGTCGGGCTATGGCTACACCTTC
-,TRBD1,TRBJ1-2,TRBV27,CASSFRTGGNAYGYTF,TGTGCCAGCAGTTTTAGGACAGGGGGTAATGCGTATGGCTACACCTTC
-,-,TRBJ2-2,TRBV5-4,CASSLYRGRARGGELFF,TGTGCCAGCAGCTTGTATAGGGGGAGGGCTCGTGGCGGGGAGCTGTTTTTT
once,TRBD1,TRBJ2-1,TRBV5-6,CASSPTGQGNNEQFF,TGTGCCAGCAGCCCAACGGGACAGGGGAACAATGAGCAGTTCTTC
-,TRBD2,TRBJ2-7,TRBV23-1,CASSQSVPAGGCFTSYEQYF,TGCGCCAGCAGTCAATCTGTCCCAGCGGGAGGTTGCTTTACCTCCTACGAGCAGTACTTC
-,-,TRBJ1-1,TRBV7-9,CASSLGLAGAENTEAFF,TGTGCCAGCAGCTTAGGACTAGCGGGCGCCGAGAACACTGAAGCTTTCTTT
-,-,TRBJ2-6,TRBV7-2,CASGEWGANVLTF,TGTGCCAGCGGCGAATGGGGGGCCAACGTCCTGACTTTC
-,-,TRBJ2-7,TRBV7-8,CASSPSPGREQYF,TGTGCCAGCAGCCCTTCGCCCGGCCGGGAGCAGTACTTC
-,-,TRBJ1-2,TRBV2,CASSGQRYGYTF,TGTGCCAGCAGCGGACAGAGGTATGGCTACACCTTC